The rows below give T cell receptor beta chains drawn from one sample of a study of blood T cells in healthy people across ages. TCRdb reprocessed the 5' RACE reads via MiXCR and lists one record per CDR3 protein. The repertoire holds 800,000 to 950,000 distinct CDR3 sequences, with 25% to 35% as singletons. The sample also formed part of further work on T cells of mothers and their children.

The specimen was blood. Source of these receptors: a woman aged 35 to 49 in good health. Each CDR3 is given with its conserved first and last residue. The D gene is left open where the match is weak.

v_gene: TRBV5-1
j_gene: TRBJ2-7
d_gene: TRBD1
CDR3aa: CASSSDRGLNEQYF

v_gene: TRBV18
j_gene: TRBJ2-1
d_gene: TRBD2
CDR3aa: CASSTAGGRNEQFF

v_gene: TRBV5-1
j_gene: TRBJ2-1
d_gene: -
CDR3aa: CASSLVPGVNEQFF

v_gene: TRBV7-9
j_gene: TRBJ2-5
d_gene: TRBD2
CDR3aa: CTSSLSRDYQRTQYF

v_gene: TRBV9
j_gene: TRBJ2-1
d_gene: -
CDR3aa: CASSPQGYGSSYNEQFF

v_gene: TRBV5-1
j_gene: TRBJ1-4
d_gene: TRBD1
CDR3aa: CASSLGQGWDGEKLFF

v_gene: TRBV12-3/TRBV12-4
j_gene: TRBJ2-3
d_gene: -
CDR3aa: CASSSWGQGDTQYF

v_gene: TRBV5-1
j_gene: TRBJ2-1
d_gene: TRBD1
CDR3aa: CASSLTGQKVDEQFF

v_gene: TRBV29-1
j_gene: TRBJ1-2
d_gene: TRBD1
CDR3aa: CSVEYTGQGARGYTF

v_gene: TRBV6-2/TRBV6-3
j_gene: TRBJ2-3
d_gene: TRBD1
CDR3aa: CASSQTGYSTDTQYF

v_gene: TRBV7-9
j_gene: TRBJ1-1
d_gene: -
CDR3aa: CASSPPPETEAFF

v_gene: TRBV12-3/TRBV12-4
j_gene: TRBJ1-1
d_gene: -
CDR3aa: CASSPDSMNTEAFF

v_gene: TRBV29-1
j_gene: TRBJ1-4
d_gene: TRBD1
CDR3aa: CSVDWGQPEKLFF

v_gene: TRBV24-1
j_gene: TRBJ2-6
d_gene: -
CDR3aa: CATSDPRTERGFGANVLTF

v_gene: TRBV4-1
j_gene: TRBJ1-2
d_gene: TRBD1
CDR3aa: CASSQGWTGGDGYTF

v_gene: TRBV20-1
j_gene: TRBJ2-7
d_gene: -
CDR3aa: CSASFQGYSYEQYF

v_gene: TRBV6-5
j_gene: TRBJ2-1
d_gene: TRBD2
CDR3aa: CASSYSAGGYNEQFF

v_gene: TRBV4-2
j_gene: TRBJ1-2
d_gene: -
CDR3aa: CASSQLQGDYDYTF